This T cell receptor (beta chain) was found in a study of chemoradiotherapy in HPV16-positive cancers. Clones were sequenced by immunoSEQ multiplex PCR, and TCRdb holds only the in-frame ones, with some missing. The table lists fewer than 40,000 clones, around 80% of them singletons, with about 4.1% in the top ten. Study-wide findings and caveats: Better recurrence-free survival went with HPV-responsive T-cell expansion in HPV16-positive patients. Candidate HPV-specific clones and E7-related TCR motifs grew in tumor during treatment. HPV-specific T cells were functionally defined from only two HPV16-positive patients.

For this clone: Antigen: not known.

Samples were taken several times over chemoradiotherapy. V lost 0 bases and J lost 4, with 13 bases in between. The CDR3 consists of 15 residues. The germline gives CDR1 SGHRS, CDR2 YFSETQ. The clonotype originates from a human donor with HPV-associated anogenital cancer. V and J are TRBV5-1 and TRBJ2-5; TRBD1 or TRBD2 may be the D gene (6 bases each). Sequencing was performed on blood, taken from a patient who underwent chemoradiotherapy. CDR3 coding DNA: TGCGCCAGCAGCTTGGGGTGGGGGGCCCGAGAGACCCAGTACTTC. As protein: CASSLGWGARETQYF.